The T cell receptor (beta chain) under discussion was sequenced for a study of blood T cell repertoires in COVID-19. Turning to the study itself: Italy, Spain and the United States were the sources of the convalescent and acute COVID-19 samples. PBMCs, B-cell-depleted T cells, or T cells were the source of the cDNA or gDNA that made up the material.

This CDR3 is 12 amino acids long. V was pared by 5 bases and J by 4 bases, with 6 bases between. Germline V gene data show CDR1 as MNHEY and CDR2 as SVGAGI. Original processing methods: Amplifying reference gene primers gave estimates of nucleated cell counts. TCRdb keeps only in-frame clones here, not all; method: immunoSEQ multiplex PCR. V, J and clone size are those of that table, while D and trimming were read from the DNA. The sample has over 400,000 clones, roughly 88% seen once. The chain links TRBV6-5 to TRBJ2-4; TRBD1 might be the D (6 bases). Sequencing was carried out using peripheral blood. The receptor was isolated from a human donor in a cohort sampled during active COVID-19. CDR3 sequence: CASSTGKNIQYF. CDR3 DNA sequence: TGTGCCAGCAGTACAGGGAAAAACATTCAGTACTTC.